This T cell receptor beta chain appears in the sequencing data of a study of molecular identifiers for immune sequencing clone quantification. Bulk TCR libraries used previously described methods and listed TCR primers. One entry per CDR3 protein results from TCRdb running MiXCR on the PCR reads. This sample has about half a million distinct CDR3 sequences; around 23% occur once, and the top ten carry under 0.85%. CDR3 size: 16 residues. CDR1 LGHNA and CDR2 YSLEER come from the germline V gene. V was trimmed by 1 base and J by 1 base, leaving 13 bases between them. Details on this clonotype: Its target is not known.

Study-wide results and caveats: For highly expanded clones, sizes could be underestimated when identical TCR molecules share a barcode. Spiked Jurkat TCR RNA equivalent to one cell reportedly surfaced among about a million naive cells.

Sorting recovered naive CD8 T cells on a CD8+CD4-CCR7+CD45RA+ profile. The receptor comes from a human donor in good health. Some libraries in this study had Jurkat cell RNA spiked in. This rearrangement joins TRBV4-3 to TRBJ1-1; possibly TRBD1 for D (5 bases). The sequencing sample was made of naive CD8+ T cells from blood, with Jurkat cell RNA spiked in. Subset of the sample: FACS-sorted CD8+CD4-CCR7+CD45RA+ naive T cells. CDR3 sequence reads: CASSQGGRAENTEAFF. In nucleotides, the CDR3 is TGCGCCAGCAGCCAAGGGGGCAGGGCCGAGAACACTGAAGCTTTCTTT.